These 18 T cell receptor beta chains were all obtained from the same sample, sequenced in a study. TCRdb reanalysed the reads using MiXCR and keeps one entry per CDR3 protein. The sample holds about 4,500 distinct CDR3 sequences, roughly 7.5% seen once. Sequencing input: CD4+ T cells from synovial fluid. The receptors were sampled from a human donor with rheumatoid arthritis.

Sample share makes this clonotype medium-sized. The V gene is TRBV20-1, the J gene TRBJ1-4; D call uncertain. CDR1 and CDR2 (germline): DFQATT, SNEGSKA (reference sequence). The ends were cut back, 1 base at V and 4 bases at J, with 10 bases in the middle. The CDR3 runs to 14 residues. CDR3 DNA: TGCAGTGCTAGAGGGGTAGCGAATAATGAAAAACTGTTTTTT. Encoded protein: CSARGVANNEKLFF.

By its share, this clonotype is medium-sized. J is TRBJ2-3 and V is TRBV28; perhaps TRBD2 as D (5 bases). CDR3 length: 15 amino acids. V shed 6 bases and J shed 1 base, with 14 bases lying between them. The germline V gene encodes CDR1 MDHEN and CDR2 SYDVKM. The CDR3 is CASRAVGEGTDTQYF. DNA of the CDR3: TGTGCCAGCAGGGCGGTGGGAGAGGGCACAGATACGCAGTATTTT.

This clonotype is labeled as medium-sized. The chain carries TRBV11-2 and TRBJ2-2; D not certain. Germline loops: CDR1 SGHAT, CDR2 FQNNGV. V was shortened by 1 base and J by 0 bases, with 9 bases between the two germline ends. This CDR3 contains 16 residues. The CDR3 protein is CASSLARGSNTGELFF. The CDR3, as DNA: TGTGCCAGCAGCTTAGCGCGTGGGTCGAACACCGGGGAGCTGTTTTTT. The complete variable domain, with remaining parts taken from reference TRBV11-2 and TRBJ2-2, reads EAGVAQSPRYKIIEKRQSVAFWCNPISGHATLYWYQQILGQGPKLLIQFQNNGVVDDSQLPKDRFSAERLKGVDSTLKIQPAKLEDSAVYLCASSLARGSNTGELFFGEGSRLTVL.

This clonotype is medium-sized by share. The genes are TRBV6-5 and TRBJ2-5, with 8 bases matching TRBD1. The CDR3 consists of 14 residues. In germline, CDR1 is MNHEY, CDR2 SVGAGI. The V segment lost 7 bases and the J segment 2 bases; nucleotides outside the gene matches: 6. CDR3: CASTADRVQETQYF. The CDR3 DNA reads TGTGCCAGCACCGCGGACAGGGTGCAAGAGACCCAGTACTTC.

This clonotype is judged medium-sized. The chain joins TRBV7-9 to TRBJ2-3; D is unresolved. The CDR3 is 13 amino acids. V was shortened by 4 bases and J by 0 bases, with 5 bases between the two germline ends. Germline values: CDR1 SEHNR, CDR2 FQNEAQ (reference sequence). The CDR3 DNA follows: TGTGCCAGCAGCTCTTCTAGCACAGATACGCAGTATTTT. It encodes CASSSSSTDTQYF.

This clonotype ranks as medium-sized. The rearrangement uses TRBV20-1 and TRBJ2-7; D might be TRBD2 (6 bases). The V gene's germline CDR1 is DFQATT and CDR2 SNEGSKA (reference sequence). V lost 5 bases and J 2 bases, leaving 10 bases between the germline ends. The CDR3 totals 12 residues. The DNA for the CDR3 is TGCAGTGCTGGTGGGGAGGCCTACGAGCAGTACTTC. This codes for CSAGGEAYEQYF.

This clonotype is termed medium-sized. The chain links TRBV29-1 to TRBJ2-7, with 16 positions matching TRBD2. Germline lookup yields CDR1 SQVTM and CDR2 ANQGSEA. Losses at the gene ends were 7 bases for V and 6 bases for J; bases not matched to a gene: 9. The CDR3 contains 15 residues. The CDR3 loop is CSAEGLAGGTREQYF. CDR3 coding DNA: TGCAGCGCGGAGGGACTAGCGGGAGGGACCCGCGAGCAGTACTTC.

This clonotype is medium-sized by share. The chain joins TRBV4-2 to TRBJ2-1, with D hard to call. Germline assignment: CDR1 LGHNA and CDR2 YNFKEQ. Trimming pared 2 bases from V and 0 bases from J, leaving 8 bases between. The CDR3 totals 15 residues. CDR3 region: CASSQSPSSYNEQFF. The CDR3 DNA reads as TGTGCCAGCAGCCAATCCCCGTCCTCCTACAATGAGCAGTTCTTC.

This clonotype qualifies as medium-sized. This chain connects TRBV7-2 to TRBJ1-2; D ambiguous. Germline CDR1 and CDR2: SGHTA and FQGNSA. The CDR3 sequence is 13 residues long. Trimming removed 2 bases from V and 8 bases from J, with 12 bases in between. The DNA of the CDR3 is TGTGCCAGCAGCTTATCGTGGAGAAAGGGCTACACCTTC. Its translation is CASSLSWRKGYTF.

This clonotype was detected ten times or more. V is TRBV29-1 and J is TRBJ1-5; D unclear. The CDR3 spans 13 residues. Germline V gene data show CDR1 as SQVTM and CDR2 as ANQGSEA. Trimming shortened V by 5 bases and J by 5 bases, and 13 bases separated the two germline ends. The CDR3 coding sequence is TGCAGCGTTTGTGAGACCGCCGATCAGCCCCAGCATTTT. Protein: CSVCETADQPQHF.

This clonotype appeared many times. The chain is built from TRBV7-2 and TRBJ2-1; 8 bases agree with TRBD2. The CDR3 runs to 15 residues. Looked up from germline, CDR1 is SGHTA and CDR2 is FQGNSA. V was clipped by 1 base and J by 7 bases; unmatched bases: 6. CDR3 nucleotides: TGTGCCAGCAGCTTAGTGGGGACTAGGGGGAATGAGCAGTTCTTC. It codes for CASSLVGTRGNEQFF.

By sample share, this clonotype is medium-sized. The chain employs TRBV9 and TRBJ1-2; D might be TRBD1 (6 bases). The germline CDR1 and CDR2 sequences are SGDLS and YYNGEE. V lost 3 bases and J 7 bases, leaving 19 bases between the germline ends. CDR3 length equals 15 residues. The CDR3: CASSDRQDLASGYTF. The CDR3 DNA is TGTGCCAGCAGCGATCGACAGGATTTGGCCTCTGGCTACACCTTC.

This clonotype was observed at least ten times. This chain joins TRBV7-3 and TRBJ2-3; possible D gene TRBD1, 6 bases. There are 15 residues in the CDR3. V was trimmed by 5 bases and J by 0 bases, leaving 12 bases between them. Germline CDR1 is SGHTA and CDR2 is FQGTGA. The CDR3 here is CASSPGGTSTDTQYF. The DNA of the CDR3 is TGTGCCAGCAGCCCTGGGGGCACTAGCACAGATACGCAGTATTTT.

This clonotype is medium-sized. The CDR3 bases are TGTGCCAGCAGCCCGGGGCCGGGCAGGGGATACACTGAAGCTTTCTTT. This gives the protein CASSPGPGRGYTEAFF. This chain joins TRBV7-2 and TRBJ1-1; D might be TRBD1 (6 bases). V lost 5 bases, J lost 3 bases, and 19 bases lay in between. Germline CDR1 is SGHTA and CDR2 is FQGNSA. The CDR3 runs to 16 residues.

This clonotype is labeled as medium-sized (0.01 to 0.1%). The rearrangement joins TRBV3-1 to TRBJ2-2; perhaps TRBD1 as D (5 bases). Germline V gene sequence: CDR1 LGHDT, CDR2 YNNKEL (reference sequence). This CDR3 region has 17 residues. The V end lost 6 bases, the J end lost 4 bases, and 21 bases lay between the germline ends. The CDR3 protein is CASRESFPRVPTGELFF. Here the CDR3 DNA reads TGTGCCAGCAGGGAATCCTTCCCCAGGGTTCCCACCGGGGAGCTGTTTTTT.

This clonotype was observed many times. The chain recombines TRBV30 with TRBJ2-1, with D possibly TRBD2 on 6 matching bases. This CDR3 region has 15 residues. CDR1 is GTSNPN and CDR2 is SVGIG in the germline V gene (reference sequence). Deletions cut 2 bases from V and 6 bases from J, with 17 bases between. The chain's CDR3 is CAWSRWGENINEQFF. The CDR3 bases are TGTGCCTGGAGTCGGTGGGGGGAAAACATCAATGAGCAGTTCTTC. Full variable domain (remainder filled in from reference TRBV30 and TRBJ2-1): SQTIHQWPATLVQPVGSPLSLECTVEGTSNPNLYWYRQAAGRGLQLLFYSVGIGQISSEVPQNLSASRPQDRQFILSSKKLLLSDSGFYLCAWSRWGENINEQFFGPGTRLTVL.

Remarks on this clonotype: A much larger clone lies one base from this, so it may be a read error. This chain uses TRBV6-1 with TRBJ1-2; the D is unclear. The CDR3 loop spans 14 amino acids. The germline V gene has CDR1 MNHNS and CDR2 SASEGT. The CDR3 nucleotides read TGTGCCAACAGTGAAGCCCCCCGACGGTATGGCTACACCTTC. Translated, it gives CANSEAPRRYGYTF.

This clonotype was recorded at least ten times. This chain connects TRBV10-3 to TRBJ2-1; 9 bases fit TRBD1. The V segment lost 4 bases and the J segment 5 bases; nucleotides outside the gene matches: 12. This CDR3 spans 17 amino acids. The germline V gene encodes CDR1 ENHRY and CDR2 SYGVKD. DNA for the CDR3: TGTGCCATCAGTGGCTTGGGGACAGGGAGGGCGGACAATGAGCAGTTCTTC. It yields the protein CAISGLGTGRADNEQFF.